These 24 T cell receptor beta chains came from one sample sequenced in a study of T-cell reconstitution after alpha-beta-depleted transplantation in children. Using unique molecular identifiers, the investigators prepared the TCRbeta library. TCRdb itself ran the PCR reads through MiXCR, one entry per CDR3 protein. This table has a few hundred thousand distinct CDR3 sequences, 8% to 9.5% appearing once. The sample in question was PBMCs from the stem cell graft donor, obtained from the stem cell graft. The receptor source for this set is a human donor who donated a stem cell graft to a child with acute lymphoblastic leukemia.

The CDR3 nucleotides read TGTGCCAGCACCTCTCCAGGAACGGCTGAAAAACTGTTTTTT. Encoded protein: CASTSPGTAEKLFF. The V gene is TRBV27, the J gene TRBJ1-4; D not certain. There are 14 residues in the CDR3. CDR1 is MNHEY and CDR2 is SMNVEV in the germline V gene (reference sequence). V shed 7 bases and J shed 7 bases, with 16 bases lying between them. Full variable domain (missing parts from reference TRBV27 and TRBJ1-4): EAQVTQNPRYLITVTGKKLTVTCSQNMNHEYMSWYRQDPGLGLRQIYYSMNVEVTDKGDVPEGYKVSRKEKRNFPLILESPSPNQTSLYFCASTSPGTAEKLFFGSGTQLSVL.

In its sample, this clonotype was seen many times. The chain links TRBV5-1 to TRBJ2-3, with D unclear. Trimming shortened V by 5 bases and J by 1 base, and 11 bases separated the two germline ends. There are 14 residues in the CDR3. The germline gives CDR1 SGHRS, CDR2 YFSETQ. CDR3 residues: CASSDVPGTDTQYF. CDR3 in DNA: TGCGCCAGCAGTGACGTACCAGGCACAGATACGCAGTATTTT.

This clonotype was observed a handful of times. The chain combines TRBV27 with TRBJ2-2; 7 nucleotides match TRBD1. The CDR3 runs to 15 residues. J gave up 4 bases and V 5 bases, and 7 bases lay outside the gene matches. Germline V lookup: CDR1 MNHEY, CDR2 SMNVEV (reference sequence). DNA for the CDR3: TGTGCCAGCAGTCATCAGGGGGTGAGCACCGGGGAGCTGTTTTTT. Protein sequence: CASSHQGVSTGELFF.

This clonotype was observed at least ten times. This chain links TRBV12-3 or TRBV12-4 with TRBJ1-5; unclear D gene. V lost 6 bases, J lost 4 bases, and 7 bases lay in between. The CDR3 loop spans 12 amino acids. The CDR3 DNA reads TGTGCCAGCAGGTACTTGAATCAGCCCCAGCATTTT. Residues: CASRYLNQPQHF.

Ten or more counts support this clonotype. The J gene is TRBJ2-6, the V gene TRBV5-1; tentatively, D is TRBD1 (5 bases). Germline V CDR1 and CDR2: SGHRS, YFSETQ. The CDR3 spans 13 residues. V lost 7 bases to trimming and J lost 0 bases, with 5 bases between them. CDR3 loop: CASQGSGANVLTF. The CDR3 DNA reads TGCGCCAGCCAGGGCTCTGGGGCCAACGTCCTGACTTTC.

The rearrangement uses TRBV11-2 and TRBJ2-7; 8 positions agree with TRBD1. The ends lost 3 bases at V and 5 bases at J; junction bases unmatched: 6. The germline gives CDR1 SGHAT, CDR2 FQNNGV. The CDR3 extends over 14 amino acids. The CDR3 DNA sequence: TGTGCCAGCAGCTTCTGGACAGGGAAGGACGAGCAGTACTTC. It encodes CASSFWTGKDEQYF.

This clonotype was counted at least ten times. The gene calls are TRBV20-1 and TRBJ1-2; D perhaps matches TRBD1 (5 bases). V was clipped by 6 bases and J by 3 bases, with 8 bases between them. The V gene's germline CDR1 is DFQATT and CDR2 SNEGSKA (reference sequence). This CDR3 comprises 11 residues. CDR3 nucleotides: TGCAGTGCGAAGGGGTACTATGGCTACACCTTC. This sequence encodes CSAKGYYGYTF.

There are a few counts of this clonotype. The chain links TRBV9 to TRBJ1-5; TRBD1 is a possible D gene (6 bases). From germline, CDR1 is SGDLS and CDR2 YYNGEE. The CDR3 consists of 14 residues. V shed 2 bases and J shed 3 bases, with 9 bases lying between them. The CDR3, as DNA: TGTGCCAGCAGCGTGGGGGGGGCCAATCAGCCCCAGCATTTT. It codes for CASSVGGANQPQHF. Full variable domain (remainder filled in from reference TRBV9 and TRBJ1-5): DSGVTQTPKHLITATGQRVTLRCSPRSGDLSVYWYQQSLDQGLQFLIQYYNGEERAKGNILERFSAQQFPDLHSELNLSSLELGDSALYFCASSVGGANQPQHFGDGTRLSIL.

In its sample, this clonotype was seen many times. The gene calls are TRBV5-1 and TRBJ2-2; possible D gene TRBD1, 6 bases. Germline lookup yields CDR1 SGHRS and CDR2 YFSETQ. V dropped 2 bases and J dropped 1 base, with 9 bases sitting between them. This CDR3 comprises 15 residues. CDR3 nucleotide sequence: TGCGCCAGCAGCTTCGCAGGGGAGAACACCGGGGAGCTGTTTTTT. Amino acid sequence: CASSFAGENTGELFF.

The chain links TRBV10-2 to TRBJ2-5; D tentatively fits TRBD1 or TRBD2 (6 bases each). CDR1 is WSHSY, CDR2 SAAADI, per germline. V lost 4 bases to trimming and J lost 4 bases, with 10 bases between them. The CDR3 contains 13 residues. The CDR3 sequence: CASSGLGGETQYF. CDR3 bases: TGCGCCAGCAGTGGACTAGGGGGAGAGACCCAGTACTTC.

This clonotype occurred a few times. V gene TRBV7-2 combines with J gene TRBJ1-2, with 10 bases matching TRBD1. This CDR3 contains 15 residues. Trimming took 4 bases from V and 1 from J; bases not matched to a gene: 3. Germline V CDR1 and CDR2: SGHTA, FQGNSA. CDR3 protein: CASSSGTGVNYGYTF. CDR3 in DNA: TGTGCCAGCAGCTCGGGGACAGGGGTTAACTATGGCTACACCTTC.

This sequence joins TRBV11-2 and TRBJ2-1; TRBD2 aligns across 8 bases. Trimming cost V 1 base and J 9 bases; bases outside gene matches: 8. This CDR3 is built from 15 residues. Germline V CDR1 and CDR2: SGHAT, FQNNGV. The CDR3 DNA reads as TGTGCCAGCAGCTTAGCTCTTAGCGGGGTGGGTGAGCAGTTCTTC. Translation gives CASSLALSGVGEQFF.

This clonotype occurred many times. The junction differs from germline at one of its ends, possibly a read error. The V and J genes are TRBV5-1 and TRBJ1-5; D remains unclear. This CDR3 has 13 residues. Germline V gives CDR1 SGHRS, CDR2 YFSETQ. CDR3 DNA: TGTGCCAGCAGCTTAGAGAGCAATCAGCCCCAGCATTTT. Translated, it gives CASSLESNQPQHF.

This clonotype has at least ten counts. J is TRBJ2-3 and V is TRBV5-1; D is perhaps TRBD1 or TRBD2 (5 bases each). The CDR3 sequence is 14 residues long. Germline CDR1 SGHRS, CDR2 YFSETQ. V dropped 0 bases and J dropped 4 bases, with 9 bases sitting between them. The DNA of the CDR3 is TGCGCCAGCAGCTTGGATACGGGGCCAGATACGCAGTATTTT. Amino acids: CASSLDTGPDTQYF.

This chain joins TRBV19 and TRBJ2-4; TRBD1 is a possible D gene (6 bases). This CDR3 has 13 amino acids. Germline V gives CDR1 LNHDA, CDR2 SQIVND (reference sequence). V lost 6 bases and J lost 4, with 10 bases in between. DNA of the CDR3: TGTGCCAGTAGACGGACAGAGAAAAACATTCAGTACTTC. Translation: CASRRTEKNIQYF.

This clonotype turned up a few times. This chain connects TRBV5-1 to TRBJ1-1, with D unresolved. Germline CDR1 and CDR2: SGHRS and YFSETQ. The CDR3 loop spans 14 amino acids. Deletions cut 1 base from V and 5 bases from J, with 12 bases between. The CDR3 nucleotides read TGCGCCAGCAGCTTGAGACCGCGAAGTACTGAAGCTTTCTTT. It codes for CASSLRPRSTEAFF.

This clonotype was seen ten or more times. The gene calls are TRBV20-1 and TRBJ2-3, with a possible D match to TRBD2 (6 bases). Per the germline V gene, CDR1 is DFQATT and CDR2 is SNEGSKA (reference sequence). Trimming removed 7 bases from V and 2 bases from J, with 16 bases in between. The CDR3 covers 14 residues. For the CDR3, the DNA is TGCAGTGTCGGGGGATCCTTCCCCACAGATACGCAGTATTTT. Translating gives CSVGGSFPTDTQYF.

This clonotype was recorded at least ten times. The chain employs TRBV7-2 and TRBJ2-3, with a weak D call TRBD1 (5 bases). Per germline, CDR1 SGHTA and CDR2 FQGNSA. Trimming took 1 base from V and 2 from J, leaving 10 bases between them. The CDR3 length is 15 residues. The CDR3 DNA reads as TGTGCCAGCAGCTTAGACAGGATACACACAGATACGCAGTATTTT. It specifies CASSLDRIHTDTQYF.

The gene calls are TRBV10-3 and TRBJ2-7, with 12 nucleotides matching TRBD1. The germline V gene has CDR1 ENHRY and CDR2 SYGVKD. With 2 bases clipped from V and 4 bases from J, the junction kept 12 bases outside the gene matches. This CDR3 has 18 amino acids. The CDR3 is CAISEPGRGGQGAYEQYF. Written as DNA, the CDR3 is TGTGCCATCAGTGAGCCTGGGCGGGGGGGACAGGGGGCTTACGAGCAGTACTTC.

This clonotype occurred many times. The chain recombines TRBV20-1 with TRBJ1-6, with 9 bases lining up with TRBD1. The CDR3 length is 18 residues. With V trimmed by 0 bases and J by 6 bases, 12 bases remained unmatched. Germline V gene data show CDR1 as DFQATT and CDR2 as SNEGSKA (reference sequence). CDR3 nucleotides: TGCAGTGCTAGAGATAAACAGGGGGCCCCCCTACTTAATTCACCCCTCCACTTT. This codes for CSARDKQGAPLLNSPLHF.

This clonotype was seen a few times. The rearrangement links TRBV7-6 to TRBJ2-1, with D possibly being TRBD1 or TRBD2 (7 bases each). Trimming left V 8 bases short and J 4 bases short, with 21 bases between. Germline V gene data show CDR1 as SGHVS and CDR2 as FNYEAQ. The CDR3 loop spans 16 amino acids. This CDR3 reads CASRPGGRGGYNEQFF. Here the CDR3 DNA reads TGTGCCAGCCGCCCGGGGGGCAGGGGGGGGTACAATGAGCAGTTCTTC.

Only one count was recorded for this clonotype. This chain connects TRBV29-1 to TRBJ1-1, with a tentative D call TRBD1 (5 bases). V was clipped by 0 bases and J by 4 bases, with 9 bases between them. This CDR3 has 13 residues. Germline CDR1 reads SQVTM; CDR2 reads ANQGSEA. The DNA for the CDR3 is TGCAGCGTTGAAGAGACGGGGGGCACTGAAGCTTTCTTT. It is translated as CSVEETGGTEAFF. The whole variable domain, remainder taken from reference TRBV29-1 and TRBJ1-1, is SAVISQKPSRDICQRGTSLTIQCQVDSQVTMMFWYRQQPGQSLTLIATANQGSEATYESGFVIDKFPISRPNLTFSTLTVSNMSPEDSSIYLCSVEETGGTEAFFGQGTRLTVV.

Only a few counts were recorded for this clonotype. The CDR3 sequence is CASSSGLAGGLLSTDTQYF. The CDR3 DNA follows: TGCGCCAGCAGCTCAGGTCTCGCGGGGGGCCTCCTCAGCACAGATACGCAGTATTTT. The rearrangement uses TRBV5-1 and TRBJ2-3; 8 bases align to TRBD2. The trim removed 3 bases at V and 0 bases at J, leaving 15 bases unmatched. The germline V gene has CDR1 SGHRS and CDR2 YFSETQ. This CDR3 has 19 amino acids.

This clonotype showed up many times. This rearrangement joins TRBV6-2 or TRBV6-3 to TRBJ2-3, with a possible D match to TRBD2 (7 bases). The CDR3 has 15 residues. V lost 4 bases, J lost 5 bases, and 16 bases lay in between. Germline CDR1 reads MNHEY; CDR2 reads SVGEGT. The CDR3 nucleotides read TGTGCCAGCAGTTCCGGCGGGGGCCGGGTAGATACGCAGTATTTT. Amino acid sequence: CASSSGGGRVDTQYF.